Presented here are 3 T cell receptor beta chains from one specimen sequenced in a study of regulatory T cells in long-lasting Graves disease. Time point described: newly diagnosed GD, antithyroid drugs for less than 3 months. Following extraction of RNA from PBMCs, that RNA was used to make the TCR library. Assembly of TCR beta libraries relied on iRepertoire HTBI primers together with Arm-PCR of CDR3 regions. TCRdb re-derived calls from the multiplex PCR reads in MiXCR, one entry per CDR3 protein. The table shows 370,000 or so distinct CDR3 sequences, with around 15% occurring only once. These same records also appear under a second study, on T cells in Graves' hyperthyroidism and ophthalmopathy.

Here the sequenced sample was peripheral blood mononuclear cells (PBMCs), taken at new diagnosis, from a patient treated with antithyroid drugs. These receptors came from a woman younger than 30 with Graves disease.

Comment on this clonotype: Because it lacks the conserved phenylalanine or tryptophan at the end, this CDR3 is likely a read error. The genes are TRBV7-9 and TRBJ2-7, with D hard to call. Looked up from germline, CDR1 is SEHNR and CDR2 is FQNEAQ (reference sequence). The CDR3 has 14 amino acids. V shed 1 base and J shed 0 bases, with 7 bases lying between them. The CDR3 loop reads CASSLVQSSYEQYL. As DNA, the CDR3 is TGTGCCAGCAGCTTAGTACAGAGCTCCTACGAGCAGTACTTG.

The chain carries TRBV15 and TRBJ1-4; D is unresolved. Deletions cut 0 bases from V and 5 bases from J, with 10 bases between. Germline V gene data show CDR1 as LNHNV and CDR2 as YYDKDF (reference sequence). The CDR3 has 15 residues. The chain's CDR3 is CATSRDPGPNEKLFF. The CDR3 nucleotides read TGTGCCACCAGCAGAGATCCGGGCCCGAATGAAAAACTGTTTTTT.

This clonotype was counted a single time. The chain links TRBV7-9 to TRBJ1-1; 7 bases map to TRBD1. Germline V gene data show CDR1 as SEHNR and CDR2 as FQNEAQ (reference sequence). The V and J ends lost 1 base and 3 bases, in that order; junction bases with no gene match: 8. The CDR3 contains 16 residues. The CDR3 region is CASSLGTGLLYTEAFF. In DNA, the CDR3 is TGTGCCAGCAGCTTAGGGACAGGACTTTTGTACACTGAAGCTTTCTTT.